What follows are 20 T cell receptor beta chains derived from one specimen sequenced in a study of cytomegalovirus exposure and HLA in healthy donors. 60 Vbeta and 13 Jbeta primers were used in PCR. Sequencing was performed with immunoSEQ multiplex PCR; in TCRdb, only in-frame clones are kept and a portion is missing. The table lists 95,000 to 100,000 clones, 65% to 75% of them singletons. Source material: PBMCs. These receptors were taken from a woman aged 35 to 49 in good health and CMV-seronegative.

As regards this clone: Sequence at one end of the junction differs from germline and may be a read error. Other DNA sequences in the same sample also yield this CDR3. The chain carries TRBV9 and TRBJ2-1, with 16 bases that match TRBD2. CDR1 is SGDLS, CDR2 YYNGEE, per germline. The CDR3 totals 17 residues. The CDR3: CASSGSGTSGGANEQFF. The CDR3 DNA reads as TGTGCTAGCAGCGGATCCGGGACTAGCGGGGGGGCGAATGAGCAGTTCTTC.

The CDR3 DNA follows: TGTGCCAGCAGTCCAGCGGCTGAGGTAGGCGAGCAGTACTTC. This encodes CASSPAAEVGEQYF. The genes are TRBV28 and TRBJ2-7; tentatively, D is TRBD2 (5 bases). This CDR3 has 14 amino acids. Per the germline V gene, CDR1 is MDHEN and CDR2 is SYDVKM. V was shortened by 5 bases and J by 6 bases, with 17 bases between the two germline ends. Complete variable domain (other parts from reference TRBV28 and TRBJ2-7): DVKVTQSSRYLVKRTGEKVFLECVQDMDHENMFWYRQDPGLGLRLIYFSYDVKMKEKGDIPEGYSVSREKKERFSLILESASTNQTSMYLCASSPAAEVGEQYFGPGTRLTVT.

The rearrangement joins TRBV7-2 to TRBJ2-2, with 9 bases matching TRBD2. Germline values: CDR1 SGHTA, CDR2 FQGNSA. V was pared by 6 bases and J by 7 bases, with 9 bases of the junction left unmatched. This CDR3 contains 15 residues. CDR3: CASRSASGDHGELFF. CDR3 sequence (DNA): TGTGCCAGCAGGTCAGCTAGCGGGGATCACGGGGAGCTGTTTTTT.

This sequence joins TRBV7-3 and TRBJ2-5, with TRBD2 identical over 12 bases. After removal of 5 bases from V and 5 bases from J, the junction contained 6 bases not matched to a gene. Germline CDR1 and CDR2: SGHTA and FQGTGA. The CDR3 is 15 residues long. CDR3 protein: CASSRSGLAGETQYF. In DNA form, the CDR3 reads TGTGCCAGCAGCCGAAGCGGACTAGCGGGGGAGACCCAGTACTTC.

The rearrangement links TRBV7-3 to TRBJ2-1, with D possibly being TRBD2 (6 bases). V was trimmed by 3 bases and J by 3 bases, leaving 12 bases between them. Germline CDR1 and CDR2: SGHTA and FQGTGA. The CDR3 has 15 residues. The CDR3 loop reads CASSFRPAGYNEQFF. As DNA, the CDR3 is TGTGCCAGCAGCTTCCGACCAGCGGGCTACAATGAGCAGTTCTTC.

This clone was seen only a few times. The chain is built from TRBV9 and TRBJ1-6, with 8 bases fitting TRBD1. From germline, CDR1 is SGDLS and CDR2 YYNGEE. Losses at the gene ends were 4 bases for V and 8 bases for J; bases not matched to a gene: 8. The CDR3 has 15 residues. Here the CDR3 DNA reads TGTGCCAGCAGCACTCGGACAGGGTATGATTCACCCCTCCACTTT. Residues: CASSTRTGYDSPLHF.

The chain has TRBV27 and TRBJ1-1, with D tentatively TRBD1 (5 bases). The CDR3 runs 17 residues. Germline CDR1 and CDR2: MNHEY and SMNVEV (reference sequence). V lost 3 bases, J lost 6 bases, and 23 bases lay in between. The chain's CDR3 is CASSFRRGVGLLSEAFF. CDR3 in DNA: TGTGCCAGCAGTTTCAGGCGGGGGGTAGGGCTGCTCTCTGAAGCTTTCTTT.

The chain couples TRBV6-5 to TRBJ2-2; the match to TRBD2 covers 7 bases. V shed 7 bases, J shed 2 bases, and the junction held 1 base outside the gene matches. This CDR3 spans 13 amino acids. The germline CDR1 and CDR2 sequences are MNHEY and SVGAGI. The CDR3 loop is CASTGGNTGELFF. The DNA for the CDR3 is TGTGCCAGCACGGGGGGAAACACCGGGGAGCTGTTTTTT.

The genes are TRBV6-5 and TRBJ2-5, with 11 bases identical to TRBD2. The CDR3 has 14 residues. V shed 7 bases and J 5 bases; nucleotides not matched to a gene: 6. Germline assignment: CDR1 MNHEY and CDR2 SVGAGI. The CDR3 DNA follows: TGTGCCAGCATGACTAGCGGGGTGCCGGAGACCCAGTACTTC. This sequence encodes CASMTSGVPETQYF.

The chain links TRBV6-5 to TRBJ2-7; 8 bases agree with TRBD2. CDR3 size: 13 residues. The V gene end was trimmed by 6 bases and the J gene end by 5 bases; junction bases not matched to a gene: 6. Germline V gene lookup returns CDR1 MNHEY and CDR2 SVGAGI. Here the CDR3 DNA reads TGTGCCAGCAGCCGTAAGCGGGAGAACGAGCAGTACTTC. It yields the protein CASSRKRENEQYF.

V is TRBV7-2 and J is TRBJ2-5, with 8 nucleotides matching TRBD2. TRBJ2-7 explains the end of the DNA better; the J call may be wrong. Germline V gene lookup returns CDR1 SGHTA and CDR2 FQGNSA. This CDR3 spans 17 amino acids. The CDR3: CASSHYTAGGFPYEQYF. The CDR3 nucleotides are TGTGCCAGCAGCCATTATACGGCGGGGGGCTTCCCCTACGAGCAGTACTTC.

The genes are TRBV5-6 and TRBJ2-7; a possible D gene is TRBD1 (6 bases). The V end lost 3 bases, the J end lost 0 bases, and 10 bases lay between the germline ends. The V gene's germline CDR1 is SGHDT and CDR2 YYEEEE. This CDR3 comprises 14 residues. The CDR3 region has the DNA TGTGCCAGCAGCTCCCGGGACATCTCCTACGAGCAGTACTTC. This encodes CASSSRDISYEQYF. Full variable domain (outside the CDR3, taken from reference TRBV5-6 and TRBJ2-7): DAGVTQSPTHLIKTRGQQVTLRCSPKSGHDTVSWYQQALGQGPQFIFQYYEEEERQRGNFPDRFSGHQFPNYSSELNVNALLLGDSALYLCASSSRDISYEQYFGPGTRLTVT.

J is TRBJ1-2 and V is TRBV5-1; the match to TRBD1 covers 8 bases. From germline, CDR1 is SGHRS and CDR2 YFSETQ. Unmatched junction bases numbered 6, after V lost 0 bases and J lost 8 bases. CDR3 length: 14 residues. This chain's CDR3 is CASSLGQGASGYTF. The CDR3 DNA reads TGCGCCAGCAGCTTGGGCCAGGGGGCGAGCGGCTACACCTTC.

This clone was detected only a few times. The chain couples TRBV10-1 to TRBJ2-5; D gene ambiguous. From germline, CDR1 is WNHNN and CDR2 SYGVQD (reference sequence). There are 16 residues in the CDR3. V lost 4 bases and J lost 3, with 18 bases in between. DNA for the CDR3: TGCGCCAGCAGTGCCCGAAAAGGAGCCGGAGAAGAGACCCAGTACTTC. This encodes CASSARKGAGEETQYF.

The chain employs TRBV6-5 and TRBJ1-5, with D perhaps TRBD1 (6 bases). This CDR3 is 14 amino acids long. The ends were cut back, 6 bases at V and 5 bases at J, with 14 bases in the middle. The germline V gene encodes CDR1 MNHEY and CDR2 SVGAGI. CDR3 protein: CASREETGYQPQHF. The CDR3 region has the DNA TGTGCCAGCAGGGAAGAGACAGGCTATCAGCCCCAGCATTTT.

CDR3 in DNA: TGTGCCAGCAGTTTTGTGACAGACCGGTACAATGAGCAGTTCTTC. It codes for CASSFVTDRYNEQFF. The rearrangement links TRBV27 to TRBJ2-1, with D possibly TRBD1 on 5 matching bases. V lost 3 bases to trimming and J lost 4 bases, with 13 bases between them. This CDR3 has 15 amino acids. Germline V gene data show CDR1 as MNHEY and CDR2 as SMNVEV (reference sequence).

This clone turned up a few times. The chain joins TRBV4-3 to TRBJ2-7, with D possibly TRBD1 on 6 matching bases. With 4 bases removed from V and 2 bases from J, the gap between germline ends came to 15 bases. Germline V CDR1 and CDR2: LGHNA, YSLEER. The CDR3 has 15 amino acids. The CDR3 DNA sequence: TGCGCCAGCAGCCGAGACAGGACACCTGCCTACGAGCAGTACTTC. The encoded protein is CASSRDRTPAYEQYF.

The CDR3 DNA reads as TGTGCCAGCAGCTTAGCAGCAGGGAATCAGCCCCAGCATTTT. Protein: CASSLAAGNQPQHF. The chain employs TRBV7-2 and TRBJ1-5, with D perhaps matching TRBD1 (5 bases). V was cut by 0 bases and J by 4 bases, with 7 bases left in between. The length of the CDR3 is 14 residues. CDR1 is SGHTA, CDR2 FQGNSA, per germline.

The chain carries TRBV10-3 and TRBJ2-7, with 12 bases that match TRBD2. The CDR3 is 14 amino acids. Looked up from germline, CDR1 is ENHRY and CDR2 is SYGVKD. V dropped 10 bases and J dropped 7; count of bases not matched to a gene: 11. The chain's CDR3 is CATTSGSGLGEQYF. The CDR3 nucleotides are TGTGCCACGACTAGCGGGAGCGGTTTGGGGGAGCAGTACTTC.

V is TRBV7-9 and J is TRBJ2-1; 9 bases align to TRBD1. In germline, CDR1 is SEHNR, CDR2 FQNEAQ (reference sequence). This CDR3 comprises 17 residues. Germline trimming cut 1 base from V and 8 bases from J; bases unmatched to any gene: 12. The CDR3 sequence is CASSLGPAGTGNDEQFF. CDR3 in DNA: TGTGCCAGCAGCTTAGGTCCCGCCGGGACAGGGAATGATGAGCAGTTCTTC.